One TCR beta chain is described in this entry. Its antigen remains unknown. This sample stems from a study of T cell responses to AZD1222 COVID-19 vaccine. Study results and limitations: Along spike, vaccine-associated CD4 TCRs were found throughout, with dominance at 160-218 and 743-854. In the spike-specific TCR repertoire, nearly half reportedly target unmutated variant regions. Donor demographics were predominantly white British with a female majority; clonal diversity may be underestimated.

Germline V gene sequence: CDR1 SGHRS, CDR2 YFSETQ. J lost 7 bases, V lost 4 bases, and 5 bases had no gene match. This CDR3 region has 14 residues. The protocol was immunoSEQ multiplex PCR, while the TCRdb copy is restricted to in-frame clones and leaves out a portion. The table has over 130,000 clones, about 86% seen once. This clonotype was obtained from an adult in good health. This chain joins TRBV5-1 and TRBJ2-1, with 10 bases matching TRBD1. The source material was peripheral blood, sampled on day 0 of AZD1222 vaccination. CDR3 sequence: CASSKGQGENEQFF. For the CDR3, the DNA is TGCGCCAGCAGCAAAGGACAGGGGGAAAATGAGCAGTTCTTC.